The 10 T cell receptor beta chains below come from one sample, sequenced in a study of blood T cell repertoires in COVID-19. Assay: immunoSEQ multiplex PCR; the TCRdb copy retains only in-frame clones and omits some. This table holds around 49,000 clones, about four fifths found once. The source material was peripheral blood. The receptors were gathered from a woman aged 55-70 years with acute or convalescent COVID-19.

The rearrangement joins TRBV5-4 to TRBJ1-4; 9 bases are shared with TRBD1. Trimming at V came to 4 bases and at J to 4 bases, leaving 5 bases not matched to a gene. Germline lookup yields CDR1 SGHNT and CDR2 YYREEE (reference sequence). This CDR3 spans 15 amino acids. The CDR3 loop reads CASSLRDRDNEKLFF. The CDR3 coding sequence is TGTGCCAGCAGCCTGAGGGACAGGGATAATGAAAAACTGTTTTTT.

As concerns this clone: At the DNA level, this CDR3 is encoded by other sequences in the same sample as well. J is TRBJ1-1 and V is TRBV7-2; TRBD1 is a possible D gene (6 bases). CDR1 and CDR2 (germline): SGHTA, FQGNSA. V was cut by 2 bases and J by 0 bases, with 10 bases left in between. CDR3 length: 15 residues. The CDR3 nucleotides are TGTGCCAGCAGCTTAAGTACAGGGATGAACACTGAAGCTTTCTTT. Translating it yields CASSLSTGMNTEAFF. Supplemented by reference TRBV7-2 and TRBJ1-1, the full variable domain reads GAGVSQSPSNKVTEKGKDVELRCDPISGHTALYWYRQSLGQGLEFLIYFQGNSAPDKSGLPSDRFSAERTGGSVSTLTIQRTQQEDSAVYLCASSLSTGMNTEAFFGQGTRLTVV.

This chain connects TRBV18 to TRBJ1-3, with 7 bases aligning to TRBD1. This CDR3 is built from 15 residues. Germline V CDR1 and CDR2: KGHSH, LQKENI. V lost 3 bases, J lost 4 bases, and 6 bases stayed unmatched. CDR3 coding DNA: TGTGCCAGCTCACCGAGACAGGGAGTCGGAAACACCATATATTTT. Translation: CASSPRQGVGNTIYF.

The rearrangement uses TRBV5-5 and TRBJ2-7; D call uncertain. Deletions cut 4 bases from V and 0 bases from J, with 11 bases between. This CDR3 has 14 residues. Germline lookup yields CDR1 SGHKS and CDR2 YYEKEE (reference sequence). Here the CDR3 DNA reads TGTGCCAGCAGCCCAGGCGCCAGCTCCTACGAGCAGTACTTC. Its protein product is CASSPGASSYEQYF.

The chain joins TRBV6-2 or TRBV6-3 to TRBJ1-1, with D perhaps matching TRBD1 (5 bases). The CDR3 is 14 amino acids. Germline values: CDR1 MNHEY, CDR2 SVGEGT. The V end lost 2 bases, the J end lost 1 base, and 8 bases lay between the germline ends. CDR3 residues: CASSYRGKNTEAFF. CDR3 coding DNA: TGTGCCAGCAGTTACCGGGGGAAGAACACTGAAGCTTTCTTT.

V usage is TRBV7-9 and J usage is TRBJ1-1; 7 nucleotides agree with TRBD1. J lost 11 bases, V lost 6 bases, and 15 bases had no gene match. CDR1 is SEHNR, CDR2 FQNEAQ, per germline (reference sequence). There are 14 residues in the CDR3. CDR3 region: CASSPIDRDGTAFF. DNA for the CDR3: TGTGCCAGCAGTCCCATAGACAGGGACGGAACGGCTTTCTTT.

This clone is judged medium-sized. The rearrangement links TRBV2 to TRBJ1-5, with 9 bases matching TRBD1. V was clipped by 6 bases and J by 6 bases; unmatched bases: 6. CDR1 is SNHLY and CDR2 is FYNNEI in the germline V gene. This CDR3 comprises 14 residues. CDR3 loop: CASSRDRDVQPQHF. CDR3 in DNA: TGTGCCAGCAGCCGGGACAGGGATGTTCAGCCCCAGCATTTT.

The V call is TRBV5-5, the J call TRBJ1-1, with TRBD1 matching 7 bases. The J segment lost 4 bases and the V segment lost 1 base, leaving 4 bases of the junction unmatched. Germline V gives CDR1 SGHKS, CDR2 YYEKEE (reference sequence). The CDR3 length is 14 residues. The CDR3 loop is CASSLHRGSTEAFF. The DNA of the CDR3 is TGTGCCAGCAGCTTGCACAGGGGTAGCACTGAAGCTTTCTTT.

The chain combines TRBV30 with TRBJ1-1; D not resolved. Trimming removed 4 bases at V and 1 base at J, with 13 bases between. This CDR3 is 14 amino acids long. The germline CDR1 and CDR2 sequences are GTSNPN and SVGIG (reference sequence). The CDR3 sequence is CAWTSQHRNTEAFF. The CDR3 region has the DNA TGTGCCTGGACCTCTCAACACCGGAACACTGAAGCTTTCTTT.

The J gene is TRBJ1-1, the V gene TRBV9; D possibly corresponds to TRBD1 (5 bases). The CDR3 is 14 amino acids. Germline V gene data show CDR1 as SGDLS and CDR2 as YYNGEE. Trimming took 0 bases from V and 7 from J, leaving 13 bases between them. The CDR3 protein is CASSVVGQNVEAFF. CDR3 in DNA: TGTGCCAGCAGCGTAGTGGGGCAGAACGTTGAAGCTTTCTTT.